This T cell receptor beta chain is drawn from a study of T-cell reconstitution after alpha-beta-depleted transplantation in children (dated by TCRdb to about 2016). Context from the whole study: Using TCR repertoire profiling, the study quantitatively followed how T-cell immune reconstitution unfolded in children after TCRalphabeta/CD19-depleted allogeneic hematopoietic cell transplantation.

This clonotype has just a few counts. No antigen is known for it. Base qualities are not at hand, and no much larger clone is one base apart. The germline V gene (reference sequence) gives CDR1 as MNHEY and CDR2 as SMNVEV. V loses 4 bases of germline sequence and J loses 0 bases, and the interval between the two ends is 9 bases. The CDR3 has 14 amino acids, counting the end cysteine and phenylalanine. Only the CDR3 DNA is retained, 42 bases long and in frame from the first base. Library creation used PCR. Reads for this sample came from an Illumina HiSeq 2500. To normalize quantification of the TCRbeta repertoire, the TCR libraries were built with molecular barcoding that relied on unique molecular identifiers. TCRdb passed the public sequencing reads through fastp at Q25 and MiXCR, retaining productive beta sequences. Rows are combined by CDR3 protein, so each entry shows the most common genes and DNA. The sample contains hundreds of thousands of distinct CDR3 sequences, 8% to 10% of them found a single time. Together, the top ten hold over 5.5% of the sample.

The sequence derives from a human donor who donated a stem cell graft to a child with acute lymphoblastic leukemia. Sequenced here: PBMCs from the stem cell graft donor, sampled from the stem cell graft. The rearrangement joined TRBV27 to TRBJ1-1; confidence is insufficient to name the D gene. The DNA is TGTGCCAGCAGTTCTTATCCGGTGAACACTGAAGCTTTCTTT. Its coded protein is CASSSYPVNTEAFF.